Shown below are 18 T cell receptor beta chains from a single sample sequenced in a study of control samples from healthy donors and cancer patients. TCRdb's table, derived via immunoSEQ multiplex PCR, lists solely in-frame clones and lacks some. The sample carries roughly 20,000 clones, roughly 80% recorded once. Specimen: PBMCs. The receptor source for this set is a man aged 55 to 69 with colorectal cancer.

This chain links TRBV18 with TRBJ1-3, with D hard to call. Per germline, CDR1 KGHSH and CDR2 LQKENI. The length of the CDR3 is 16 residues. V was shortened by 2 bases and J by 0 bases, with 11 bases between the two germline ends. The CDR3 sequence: CASSPWADLSGNTIYF. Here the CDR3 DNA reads TGTGCCAGCTCACCATGGGCGGACCTCTCTGGAAACACCATATATTTT.

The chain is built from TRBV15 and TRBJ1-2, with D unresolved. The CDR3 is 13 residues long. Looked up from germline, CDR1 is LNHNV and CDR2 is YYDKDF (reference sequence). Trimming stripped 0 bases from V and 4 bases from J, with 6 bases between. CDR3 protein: CATSRDKSYGYTF. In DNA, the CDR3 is TGTGCCACCAGCAGAGACAAGTCCTATGGCTACACCTTC.

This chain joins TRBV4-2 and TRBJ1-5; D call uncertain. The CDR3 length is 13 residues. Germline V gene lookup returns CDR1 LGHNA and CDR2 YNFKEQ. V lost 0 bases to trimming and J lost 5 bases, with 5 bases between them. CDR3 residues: CASSQEVDQPQHF. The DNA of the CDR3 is TGTGCCAGCAGCCAAGAGGTTGATCAGCCCCAGCATTTT.

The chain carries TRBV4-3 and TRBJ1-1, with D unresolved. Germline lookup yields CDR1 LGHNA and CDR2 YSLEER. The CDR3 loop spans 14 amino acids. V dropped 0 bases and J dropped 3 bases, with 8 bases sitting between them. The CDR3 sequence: CASSQDRTDTEAFF. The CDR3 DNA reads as TGCGCCAGCAGCCAAGACAGGACCGACACTGAAGCTTTCTTT.

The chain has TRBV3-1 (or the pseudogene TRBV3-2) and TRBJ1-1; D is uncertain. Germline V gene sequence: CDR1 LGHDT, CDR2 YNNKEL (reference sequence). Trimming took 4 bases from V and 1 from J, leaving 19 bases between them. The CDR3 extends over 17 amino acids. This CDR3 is CASSRSDLRRQNTEAFF. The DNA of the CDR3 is TGTGCCAGCAGCCGCAGCGATCTCCGTCGTCAGAACACTGAAGCTTTCTTT.

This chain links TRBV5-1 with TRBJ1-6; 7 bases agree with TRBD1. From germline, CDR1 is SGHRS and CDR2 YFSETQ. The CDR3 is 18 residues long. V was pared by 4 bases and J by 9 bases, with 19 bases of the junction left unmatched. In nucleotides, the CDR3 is TGCGCCAGCAGCCCTTTGGGCCAGGGGGGCGGCTTTAGTTCACCCCTCCACTTT. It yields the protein CASSPLGQGGGFSSPLHF.

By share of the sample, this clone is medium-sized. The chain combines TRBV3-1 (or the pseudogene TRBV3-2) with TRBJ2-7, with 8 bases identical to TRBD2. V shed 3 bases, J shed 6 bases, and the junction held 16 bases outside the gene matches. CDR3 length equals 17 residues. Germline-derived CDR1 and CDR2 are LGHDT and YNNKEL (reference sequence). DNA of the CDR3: TGTGCCAGCAGCCACTGTATGTCCGGGACTAGGCTAAGCGAGCAGTACGTC. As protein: CASSHCMSGTRLSEQYV.

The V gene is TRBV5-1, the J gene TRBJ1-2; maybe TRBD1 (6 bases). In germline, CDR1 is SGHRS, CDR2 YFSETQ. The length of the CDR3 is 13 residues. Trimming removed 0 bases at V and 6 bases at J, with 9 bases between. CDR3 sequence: CASSLAQGDGYTF. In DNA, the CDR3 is TGCGCCAGCAGCTTGGCACAGGGAGATGGCTACACCTTC.

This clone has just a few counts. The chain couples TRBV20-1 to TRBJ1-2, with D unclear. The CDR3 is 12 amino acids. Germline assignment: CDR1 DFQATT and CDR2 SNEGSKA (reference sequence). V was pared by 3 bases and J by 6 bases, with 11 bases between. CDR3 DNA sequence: TGCAGTGCTAGTCGCGGCGGCAATGGCTACACCTTC. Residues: CSASRGGNGYTF.

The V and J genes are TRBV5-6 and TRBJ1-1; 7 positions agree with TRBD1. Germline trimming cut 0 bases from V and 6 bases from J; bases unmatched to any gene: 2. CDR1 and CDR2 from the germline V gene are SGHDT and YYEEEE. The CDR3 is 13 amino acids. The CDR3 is CASSLDTGAEAFF. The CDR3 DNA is TGTGCCAGCAGCTTGGACACAGGGGCTGAAGCTTTCTTT.

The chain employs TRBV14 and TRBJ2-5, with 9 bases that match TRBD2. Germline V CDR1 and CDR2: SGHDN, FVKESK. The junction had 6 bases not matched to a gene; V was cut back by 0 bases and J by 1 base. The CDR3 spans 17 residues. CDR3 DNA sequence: TGTGCCAGCAGCCAAGATCCTGGCGGGGGGGCCCAAGAGACCCAGTACTTC. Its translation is CASSQDPGGGAQETQYF.

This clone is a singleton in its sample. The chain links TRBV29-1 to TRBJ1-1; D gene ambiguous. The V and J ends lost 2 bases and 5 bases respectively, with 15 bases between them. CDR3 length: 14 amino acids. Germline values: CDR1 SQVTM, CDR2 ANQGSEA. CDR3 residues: CSVEYSGLLTEAFF. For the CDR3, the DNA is TGCAGCGTTGAATATTCGGGTCTGTTGACTGAAGCTTTCTTT.

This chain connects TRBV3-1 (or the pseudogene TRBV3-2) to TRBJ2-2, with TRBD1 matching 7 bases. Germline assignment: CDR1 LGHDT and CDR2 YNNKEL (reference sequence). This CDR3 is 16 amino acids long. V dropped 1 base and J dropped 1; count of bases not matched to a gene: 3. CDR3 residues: CASSQVGQRNTGELFF. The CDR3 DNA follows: TGTGCCAGCAGCCAAGTGGGACAGCGGAACACCGGGGAGCTGTTTTTT.

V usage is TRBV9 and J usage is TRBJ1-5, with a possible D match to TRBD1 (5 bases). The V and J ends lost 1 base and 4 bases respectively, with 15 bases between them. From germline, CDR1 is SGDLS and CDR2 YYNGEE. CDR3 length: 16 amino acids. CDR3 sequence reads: CASSVTDGGMNQPQHF. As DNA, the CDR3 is TGTGCCAGCAGCGTAACGGACGGGGGGATGAATCAGCCCCAGCATTTT.

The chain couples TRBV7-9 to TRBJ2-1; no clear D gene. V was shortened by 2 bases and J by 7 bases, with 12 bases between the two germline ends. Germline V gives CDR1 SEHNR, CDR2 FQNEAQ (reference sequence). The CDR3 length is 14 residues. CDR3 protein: CASSLTLIFNEQFF. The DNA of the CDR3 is TGTGCCAGCAGCTTAACCCTGATTTTTAATGAGCAGTTCTTC.

DNA for the CDR3: TGCGCCAGCAGCCTGGGACTAGCGGGGGTTACCGGGGAGCTGTTTTTT. Residues: CASSLGLAGVTGELFF. The rearrangement links TRBV5-1 to TRBJ2-2; 14 nucleotides line up with TRBD2. Per the germline V gene, CDR1 is SGHRS and CDR2 is YFSETQ. J lost 5 bases, V lost 4 bases, and 4 bases had no gene match. The CDR3 consists of 16 residues.

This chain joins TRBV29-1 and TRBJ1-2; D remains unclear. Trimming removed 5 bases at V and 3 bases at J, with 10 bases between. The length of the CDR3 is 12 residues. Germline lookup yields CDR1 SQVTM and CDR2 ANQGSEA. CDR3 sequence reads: CSVSKGDYGYTF. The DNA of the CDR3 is TGCAGCGTTTCGAAGGGTGACTATGGCTACACCTTC. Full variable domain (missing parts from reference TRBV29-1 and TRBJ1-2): SAVISQKPSRDICQRGTSLTIQCQVDSQVTMMFWYRQQPGQSLTLIATANQGSEATYESGFVIDKFPISRPNLTFSTLTVSNMSPEDSSIYLCSVSKGDYGYTFGSGTRLTVV.

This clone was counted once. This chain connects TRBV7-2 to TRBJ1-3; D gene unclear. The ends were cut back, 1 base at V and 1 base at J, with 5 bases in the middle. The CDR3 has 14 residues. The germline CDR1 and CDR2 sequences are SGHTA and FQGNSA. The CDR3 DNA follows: TGTGCCAGCAGCTTAGGGTATTCTGGAAACACCATATATTTT. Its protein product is CASSLGYSGNTIYF. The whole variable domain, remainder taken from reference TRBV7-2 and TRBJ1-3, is GAGVSQSPSNKVTEKGKDVELRCDPISGHTALYWYRQSLGQGLEFLIYFQGNSAPDKSGLPSDRFSAERTGGSVSTLTIQRTQQEDSAVYLCASSLGYSGNTIYFGEGSWLTVV.